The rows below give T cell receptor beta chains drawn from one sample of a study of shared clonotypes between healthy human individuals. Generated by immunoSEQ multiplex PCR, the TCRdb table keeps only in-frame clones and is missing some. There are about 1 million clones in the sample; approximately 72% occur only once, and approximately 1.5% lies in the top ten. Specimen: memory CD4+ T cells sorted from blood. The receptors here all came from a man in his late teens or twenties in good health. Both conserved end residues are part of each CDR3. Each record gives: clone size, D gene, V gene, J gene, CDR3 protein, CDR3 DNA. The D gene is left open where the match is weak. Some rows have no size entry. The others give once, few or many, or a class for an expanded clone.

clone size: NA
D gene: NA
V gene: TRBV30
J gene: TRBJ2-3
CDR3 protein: CAWRGKSGHTDTQYF
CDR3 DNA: TGTGCCTGGAGGGGCAAAAGCGGACACACAGATACGCAGTATTTT

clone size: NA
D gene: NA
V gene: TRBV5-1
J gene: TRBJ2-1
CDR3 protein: CASSPERGLAEGRYNEQFF
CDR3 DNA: TGCGCCAGCAGCCCGGAAAGGGGACTCGCAGAGGGGCGATACAATGAGCAGTTCTTC

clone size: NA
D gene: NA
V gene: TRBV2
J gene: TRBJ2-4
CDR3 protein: CASSGDRSLIAKNIQYF
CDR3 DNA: TGTGCCAGCAGTGGGGACCGATCTCTAATAGCCAAAAACATTCAGTACTTC

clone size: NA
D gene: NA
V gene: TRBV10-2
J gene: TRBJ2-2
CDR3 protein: CASSEIGGELFF
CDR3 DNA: TGCGCCAGCAGTGAGATCGGCGGGGAGCTGTTTTTT

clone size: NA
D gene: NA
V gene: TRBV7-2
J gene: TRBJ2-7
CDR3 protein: CASSRGHRGQGLYEQYF
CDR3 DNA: TGTGCCAGCAGCCGTGGGCATCGAGGCCAGGGCTTGTACGAGCAGTACTTC

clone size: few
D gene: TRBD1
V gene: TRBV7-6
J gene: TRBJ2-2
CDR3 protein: CASIEDRIFSNTGELFF
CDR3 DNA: TGTGCCAGCATCGAGGACAGGATCTTTTCGAACACCGGGGAGCTGTTTTTT

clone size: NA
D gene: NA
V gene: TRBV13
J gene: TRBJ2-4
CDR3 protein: CASSPTLGGKSNIQYF
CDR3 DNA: TGTGCCAGCAGCCCCACCCTGGGCGGAAAGAGCAACATTCAGTACTTC

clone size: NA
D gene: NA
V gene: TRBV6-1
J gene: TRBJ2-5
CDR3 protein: CASVDRIQETQYF
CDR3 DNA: TGTGCCAGCGTGGACAGAATCCAAGAGACCCAGTACTTC

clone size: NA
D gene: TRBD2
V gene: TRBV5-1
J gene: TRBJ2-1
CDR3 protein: CASSLEGTSSHEQFF
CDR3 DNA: TGCGCCAGCAGCTTGGAAGGGACTAGCTCCCATGAGCAGTTCTTC

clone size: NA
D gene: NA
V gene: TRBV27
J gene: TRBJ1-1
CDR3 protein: CASRPQSSGLAEAFF
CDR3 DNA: TGTGCCAGCAGACCTCAGTCCTCGGGGCTGGCTGAAGCTTTCTTT

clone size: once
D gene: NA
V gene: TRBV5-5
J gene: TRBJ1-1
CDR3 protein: CASSLEPTAKVFF
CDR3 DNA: TGTGCCAGCAGCTTGGAACCCACAGCTAAGGTGTTCTTT

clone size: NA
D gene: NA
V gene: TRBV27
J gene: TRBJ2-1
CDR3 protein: CASSFVGSRYEQFF
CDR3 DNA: TGTGCCAGCAGTTTTGTCGGGAGTAGGTATGAGCAGTTCTTC

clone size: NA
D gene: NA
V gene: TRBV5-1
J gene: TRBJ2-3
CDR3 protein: CASRRDSTDTQYF
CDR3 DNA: TGCGCCAGCAGGCGGGACAGCACAGATACGCAGTATTTT

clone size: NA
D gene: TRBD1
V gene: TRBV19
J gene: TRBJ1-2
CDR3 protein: CASSTSDRDGYTF
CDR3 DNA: TGTGCCAGTAGCACCTCGGACAGGGATGGCTACACCTTC

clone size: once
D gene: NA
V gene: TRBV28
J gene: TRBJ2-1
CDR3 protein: CASRGPGAPAVFF
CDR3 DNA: TGTGCCAGCAGAGGGCCCGGGGCGCCCGCGGTGTTCTTC

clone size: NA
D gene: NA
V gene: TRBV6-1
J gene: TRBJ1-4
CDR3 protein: CASSIEALKGGKLFF
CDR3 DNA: TGTGCCAGCAGTATTGAGGCCCTCAAAGGGGGAAAACTGTTTTTT

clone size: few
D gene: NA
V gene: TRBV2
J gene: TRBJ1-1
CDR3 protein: CASSREVYTEAFF
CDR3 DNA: TGTGCCAGCAGTAGGGAAGTCTACACTGAAGCTTTCTTT

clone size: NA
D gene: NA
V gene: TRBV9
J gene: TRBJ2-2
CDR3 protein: CASSVVGSGGELFF
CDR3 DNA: TGTGCCAGCAGCGTAGTTGGGTCCGGCGGGGAGCTGTTTTTT

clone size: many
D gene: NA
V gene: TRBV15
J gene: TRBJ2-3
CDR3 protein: CATRSHTELDTQYF
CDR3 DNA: TGTGCCACCAGATCTCACACGGAGCTAGATACGCAGTATTTT

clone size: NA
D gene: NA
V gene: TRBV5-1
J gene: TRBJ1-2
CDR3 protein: CASSLDGQNYGYTF
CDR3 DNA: TGCGCCAGCAGCTTGGACGGACAGAACTATGGCTACACCTTC

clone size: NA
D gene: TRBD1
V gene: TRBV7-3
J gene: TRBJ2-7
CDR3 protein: CASLQGALTYEQYF
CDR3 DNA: TGTGCCAGCCTCCAGGGGGCTCTTACCTACGAGCAGTACTTC

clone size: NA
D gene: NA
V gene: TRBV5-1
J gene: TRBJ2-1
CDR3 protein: CASSFGGEQFF
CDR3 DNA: TGCGCCAGCAGCTTTGGAGGCGAGCAGTTCTTC

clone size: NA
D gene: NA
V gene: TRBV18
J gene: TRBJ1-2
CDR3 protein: CASSPGGDYGYTF
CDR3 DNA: TGTGCCAGCTCACCGGGGGGGGACTATGGCTACACCTTC

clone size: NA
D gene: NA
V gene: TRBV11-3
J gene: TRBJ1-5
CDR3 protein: CASSPGGGDSNQPQHF
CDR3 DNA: TGTGCCAGCAGCCCCGGTGGGGGAGATAGCAATCAGCCCCAGCATTTT

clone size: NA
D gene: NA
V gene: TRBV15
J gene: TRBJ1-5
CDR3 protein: CATSSGALSNQPQHF
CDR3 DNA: TGTGCCACCAGCTCCGGTGCCTTGAGCAATCAGCCCCAGCATTTT

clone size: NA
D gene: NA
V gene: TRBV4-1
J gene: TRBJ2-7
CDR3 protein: CASSLDGRGIYEQYF
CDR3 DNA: TGCGCCAGCAGCCTCGATGGGCGCGGAATCTACGAGCAGTACTTC

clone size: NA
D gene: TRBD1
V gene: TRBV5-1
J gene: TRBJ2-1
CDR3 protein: CASSLAGTDYNEQFF
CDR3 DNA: TGCGCCAGCAGCTTGGCCGGGACAGACTACAATGAGCAGTTCTTC